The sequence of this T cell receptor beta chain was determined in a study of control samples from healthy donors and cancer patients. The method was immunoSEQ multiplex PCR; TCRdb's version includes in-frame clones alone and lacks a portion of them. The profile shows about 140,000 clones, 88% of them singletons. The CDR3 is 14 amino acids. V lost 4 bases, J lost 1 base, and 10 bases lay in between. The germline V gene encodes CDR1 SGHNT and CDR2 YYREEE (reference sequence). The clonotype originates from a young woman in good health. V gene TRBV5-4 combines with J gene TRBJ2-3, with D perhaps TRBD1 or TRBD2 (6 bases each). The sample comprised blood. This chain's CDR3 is CASSRGPGTDTQYF. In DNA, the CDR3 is TGTGCCAGCAGCCGGGGGCCAGGCACAGATACGCAGTATTTT.